This T cell receptor (beta chain) was identified during a study of cytotoxic CD8 clonotypes in ibrutinib-treated CLL. The V gene's germline CDR1 is SNHLY and CDR2 FYNNEI. This CDR3 region has 14 residues. The V gene lost 8 bases and the J gene lost 4 bases, with 17 bases spanning the gap. Only in-frame clones appear in the TCRdb table, and some are missing; sequencing was by immunoSEQ multiplex PCR. The table has some 10,000 clones, 70% to 80% seen once. V and J are TRBV2 and TRBJ1-1; D is ambiguous. The specimen was PBMCs, collected at disease progression, from a patient treated with ibrutinib. The origin of this receptor is a human donor with chronic lymphocytic leukemia. CDR3 loop: CASSLFGPGTEAFF. The DNA of the CDR3 is TGTGCCAGCTCGTTGTTTGGTCCGGGCACTGAAGCTTTCTTT.